This T cell receptor (beta chain) was sequenced during a study of blood T cells in healthy people across ages. The V and J ends lost 3 bases and 4 bases respectively, with 13 bases between them. The length of the CDR3 is 14 residues. The germline gives CDR1 SGHRS, CDR2 YFSETQ. There were at least 6 micrograms of total RNA extracted from every sample. The second PCR ran roughly 7 to 11 cycles with a sample-barcoded 5' primer and J-beta primers. A minimum of 2.5 million CDR3-containing paired-end reads was obtained for each sample. TCRdb used MiXCR to reprocess the 5' RACE reads, holding one entry per CDR3 protein. The sample contains about 1,500,000 distinct CDR3 sequences, approximately 42% of which appear only once.

This TCR was recovered from a woman aged 18-29 years in good health. The gene calls are TRBV5-1 and TRBJ1-1; D is uncertain. Material: blood. CDR3 residues: CASSSQEGSTEAFF. In DNA, the CDR3 is TGCGCCAGCAGCTCGCAAGAAGGGAGCACTGAAGCTTTCTTT.